A selection of T cell receptor beta chains follows, all from one sample in a study of blood T cell repertoires in COVID-19. The table came from immunoSEQ multiplex PCR; TCRdb's copy has only in-frame clones and leaves some out. The repertoire holds some 200,000 clones, with 82% as singletons. The sample consisted of peripheral blood. These receptors were obtained from a woman aged 40 to 49 with acute or convalescent COVID-19. Both conserved end residues are part of each CDR3. A D gene is named only where the DNA matches it firmly. The size field is filled for only some rows; it gives once, few, many or a size class.

v_gene	d_gene	j_gene	abundance	CDR3aa	CDR3nt
TRBV7-2	.	TRBJ2-1	.	CASSGRGGEVAPSNEQFF	TGTGCCAGCAGCGGGCGTGGCGGGGAAGTCGCCCCTTCCAATGAGCAGTTCTTC
TRBV4-3	TRBD1	TRBJ2-4	few	CASSSGTGGWNIQYF	TGCGCCAGCAGCTCCGGGACAGGGGGCTGGAACATTCAGTACTTC
TRBV7-8	TRBD1	TRBJ1-2	.	CASSSPGQGRGYTF	TGTGCCAGCAGCTCTCCGGGACAGGGCCGCGGCTACACCTTC
TRBV7-2	TRBD2	TRBJ2-7	.	CASSKGWEGPYEQYF	TGTGCCAGCAGCAAGGGGTGGGAGGGTCCATACGAGCAGTACTTC
TRBV7-3	TRBD2	TRBJ2-3	once	CASSLASGVDTQYF	TGTGCCAGCAGCTTAGCTAGCGGTGTGGATACGCAGTATTTT
TRBV24-1	TRBD2	TRBJ2-2	once	CATSDLGLAGDTGELFF	TGTGCCACCAGTGATCTCGGACTAGCGGGAGACACCGGGGAGCTGTTTTTT
TRBV7-2	.	TRBJ2-7	.	CASSMTRAYEQYF	TGTGCCAGCAGCATGACTAGGGCCTACGAGCAGTACTTC
TRBV11-2	.	TRBJ2-7	.	CASSLRGVSYEQYF	TGTGCCAGCAGCTTACGGGGAGTGTCCTACGAGCAGTACTTC
TRBV6-6	TRBD1	TRBJ2-1	.	CASSSTGFGINEQFF	TGTGCCAGCAGTTCGACAGGGTTTGGGATCAATGAGCAGTTCTTC
TRBV3-1/TRBV3-2	TRBD2	TRBJ2-6	.	CASSPRTSGRGTGANVLTF	TGTGCCAGCAGTCCCCGGACTAGCGGGAGGGGAACCGGGGCCAACGTCCTGACTTTC
TRBV7-3	TRBD1	TRBJ1-2	.	CASSSDRGGYTF	TGTGCCAGCAGCTCGGACAGGGGTGGCTACACCTTC
TRBV7-2	TRBD2	TRBJ2-3	once	CASSQRRLAGGPNTQYF	TGTGCCAGCAGCCAACGACGACTAGCGGGAGGGCCGAATACGCAGTATTTT
TRBV30	TRBD1	TRBJ2-7	once	CAWSVDRAYEQYF	TGTGCCTGGAGTGTAGACAGGGCCTACGAGCAGTACTTC
TRBV30	TRBD2	TRBJ2-7	.	CAWRTSGSSYEQYF	TGTGCCTGGAGAACCAGCGGGAGCTCCTACGAGCAGTACTTC
TRBV5-1	.	TRBJ1-1	once	CASSLAYMNTEAFF	TGCGCCAGCAGCTTGGCTTACATGAACACTGAAGCTTTCTTT
TRBV28	.	TRBJ1-2	.	CASSLRVLGYGYTF	TGTGCCAGCTCACTGAGGGTCCTAGGCTATGGCTACACCTTC
TRBV6-4	.	TRBJ2-7	.	CASSLELSGSYEQYF	TGTGCCAGCAGCCTTGAATTATCGGGCTCCTACGAGCAGTACTTC
TRBV19	.	TRBJ2-7	.	CASSIVLARSYEQYF	TGTGCCAGTAGTATTGTGCTAGCACGGAGTTACGAGCAGTACTTC
TRBV5-4	.	TRBJ1-2	.	CASSLSSQYGYTF	TGTGCCAGCAGCTTATCTTCACAGTATGGCTACACCTTC
TRBV30	.	TRBJ2-5	.	CARGGGEYTQETQYF	TGTGCCAGAGGAGGTGGGGAATATACTCAAGAGACCCAGTACTTC
TRBV9	TRBD1	TRBJ1-2	.	CASSVGTGIKYNNYGYTF	TGTGCCAGCAGCGTCGGGACAGGGATAAAATATAATAACTATGGCTACACCTTC
TRBV18	.	TRBJ1-3	.	CASSPGRIGNTIYF	TGTGCCAGCTCACCAGGCCGTATAGGAAACACCATATATTTT
TRBV29-1	TRBD1	TRBJ1-1	.	CSVAIRTGAGEAFF	TGCAGCGTTGCAATACGGACAGGGGCCGGGGAAGCTTTCTTT
TRBV7-7	TRBD2	TRBJ2-7	.	CASSVGLAGSSYEQYF	TGTGCCAGCAGTGTGGGACTAGCGGGAAGCTCCTACGAGCAGTACTTC
TRBV6-5	.	TRBJ1-5	.	CASSATEEGQPQHF	TGTGCCAGCAGCGCGACAGAGGAGGGTCAGCCCCAGCATTTT
TRBV6-6	TRBD2	TRBJ2-1	once	CASSYTSGLYNEQFF	TGTGCCAGCAGTTATACTAGCGGACTATACAATGAGCAGTTCTTC
TRBV30	.	TRBJ1-2	.	CASEGVKHYGYTF	TGTGCCTCCGAGGGGGTAAAGCACTATGGCTACACCTTC
TRBV4-1	.	TRBJ2-7	.	CASSPVGESYEQYF	TGCGCCAGCAGCCCAGTCGGGGAGTCCTACGAGCAGTACTTC
TRBV3-1/TRBV3-2	TRBD1	TRBJ1-2	.	CASSLSQGAYGYTF	TGTGCCAGCAGCCTATCACAGGGGGCGTATGGCTACACCTTC
TRBV2	.	TRBJ2-3	.	CASSEARASSRKADTQYF	TGTGCCAGCAGTGAAGCGAGGGCTAGTTCAAGGAAGGCAGATACGCAGTATTTT
TRBV3-1/TRBV3-2	TRBD2	TRBJ2-1	.	CASSQVASAGAYNEQFF	TGTGCCAGCAGCCAAGTCGCCTCAGCGGGGGCCTACAATGAGCAGTTCTTC
TRBV2	TRBD1	TRBJ1-2	.	CASSVTDRGETNGYTF	TGTGCCAGCAGTGTCACTGACAGGGGAGAAACTAATGGCTACACCTTC
TRBV5-5	.	TRBJ1-3	.	CASSLGARAGNTIYF	TGTGCCAGCAGCTTGGGGGCGAGGGCTGGAAACACCATATATTTT
TRBV25-1	.	TRBJ2-7	.	CASSGTAIGLWYEQYF	TGTGCCAGCAGTGGGACAGCTATAGGGCTATGGTACGAGCAGTACTTC
TRBV5-6	TRBD1	TRBJ1-1	.	CASSLPRDRVSTEAFF	TGTGCCAGCAGCTTGCCAAGGGACAGGGTCAGCACTGAAGCTTTCTTT
TRBV27	.	TRBJ1-1	.	CASSLSGSAGVNTEAFF	TGTGCCAGCAGTTTATCGGGATCTGCAGGGGTGAACACTGAAGCTTTCTTT
TRBV6-2/TRBV6-3	TRBD1	TRBJ2-7	.	CASSSSPGQGYEQYF	TGTGCCAGCAGTTCGTCCCCGGGACAGGGCTACGAGCAGTACTTC
TRBV5-1	.	TRBJ2-1	.	CASSLDPGGNEQFF	TGCGCCAGCAGCTTGGATCCCGGAGGGAATGAGCAGTTCTTC
TRBV24-1	.	TRBJ1-2	few	CATSSSMTPANYGYTF	TGTGCCACCAGTTCATCTATGACTCCAGCTAACTATGGCTACACCTTC
TRBV2	.	TRBJ2-3	.	CASSEYREPDTQYF	TGTGCCAGCAGTGAGTATAGGGAGCCAGATACGCAGTATTTT
TRBV18	TRBD1	TRBJ1-2	.	CASSPRQGTGGYTF	TGTGCCAGCTCACCACGGCAGGGGACAGGAGGCTACACCTTC